A single sample is the source of the 29 T cell receptor beta chains below, sequenced in a study of blood T cell repertoires in COVID-19. Data came from immunoSEQ multiplex PCR; TCRdb stores just in-frame clones and leaves some out. The data hold 95,000 to 150,000 clones, with around 86% observed a single time. Sequenced input: peripheral blood. All receptors derive from a man aged 40-55 years with acute or convalescent COVID-19.

V is TRBV7-9 and J is TRBJ2-1; 9 positions agree with TRBD2. The CDR3 consists of 15 residues. Germline lookup yields CDR1 SEHNR and CDR2 FQNEAQ (reference sequence). The ends lost 5 bases at V and 2 bases at J; junction bases unmatched: 4. The CDR3 loop is CASSPTSGAYNEQFF. In DNA, the CDR3 is TGTGCCAGCAGCCCGACTAGCGGAGCCTACAATGAGCAGTTCTTC.

The chain joins TRBV7-9 to TRBJ2-5, with D unclear. Germline loops: CDR1 SEHNR, CDR2 FQNEAQ (reference sequence). The V end was cut by 9 bases, the J end by 5 bases, with 10 bases between. The CDR3 spans 11 residues. The CDR3 here is CAREAGETQYF. DNA for the CDR3: TGTGCCAGAGAGGCCGGCGAGACCCAGTACTTC. Variable domain in full (rest from reference TRBV7-9 and TRBJ2-5): DTGVSQNPRHKITKRGQNVTFRCDPISEHNRLYWYRQTLGQGPEFLTYFQNEAQLEKSRLLSDRFSAERPKGSFSTLEIQRTEQGDSAMYLCAREAGETQYFGPGTRLLVL.

The J gene is TRBJ2-6, the V gene TRBV5-1; 10 bases match TRBD2. V was clipped by 1 base and J by 0 bases; unmatched bases: 4. Germline CDR1 is SGHRS and CDR2 is YFSETQ. CDR3 size: 18 residues. The CDR3 loop reads CASSLTSGITSGANVLTF. The DNA for the CDR3 is TGCGCCAGCAGCTTGACTAGCGGGATAACCTCTGGGGCCAACGTCCTGACTTTC.

J is TRBJ2-2 and V is TRBV30, with 12 bases lining up with TRBD2. J lost 4 bases, V lost 1 base, and 1 base had no gene match. Per germline, CDR1 GTSNPN and CDR2 SVGIG (reference sequence). The CDR3 has 15 residues. CDR3 bases: TGTGCCTGGAGTGCGACTAGCGGGAGCACCGGGGAGCTGTTTTTT. It is translated as CAWSATSGSTGELFF.

This chain uses TRBV14 with TRBJ2-1; 7 bases are a match to TRBD2. This CDR3 region has 16 residues. Germline trimming cut 4 bases from V and 7 bases from J; bases unmatched to any gene: 13. CDR1 and CDR2 (germline): SGHDN, FVKESK. DNA for the CDR3: TGTGCCAGCAGCCGTGAGCGGGGCCAAGCGGATAATGAGCAGTTCTTC. Protein product: CASSRERGQADNEQFF.

The chain couples TRBV3-1 (or the pseudogene TRBV3-2) to TRBJ1-4; possible D gene TRBD1, 6 bases. This CDR3 has 16 residues. The V gene lost 4 bases and the J gene lost 1 base, with 13 bases spanning the gap. Germline CDR1 reads LGHDT; CDR2 reads YNNKEL (reference sequence). CDR3 region: CASSPRQAQTNEKLFF. In nucleotides, the CDR3 is TGTGCCAGCAGCCCCCGACAGGCCCAAACTAATGAAAAACTGTTTTTT.

This clone was counted once. This chain links TRBV19 with TRBJ1-6; D may be TRBD1 (6 bases). The V end lost 3 bases, the J end lost 0 bases, and 18 bases lay between the germline ends. CDR3 size: 19 residues. In germline, CDR1 is LNHDA, CDR2 SQIVND (reference sequence). The CDR3 here is CASSMGTSRGGSYNSPLHF. CDR3 nucleotides: TGTGCCAGTAGTATGGGTACATCAAGAGGGGGCTCCTATAATTCACCCCTCCACTTT.

The chain recombines TRBV29-1 with TRBJ1-1, with D possibly being TRBD1 (6 bases). This CDR3 spans 12 amino acids. V dropped 4 bases and J dropped 1 base, with 7 bases sitting between them. Germline CDR1 is SQVTM and CDR2 is ANQGSEA. The CDR3 bases are TGCAGCGTTGGGGGGCCGAACACTGAAGCTTTCTTT. Encoded protein: CSVGGPNTEAFF. Full variable domain (outside the CDR3, taken from reference TRBV29-1 and TRBJ1-1): SAVISQKPSRDICQRGTSLTIQCQVDSQVTMMFWYRQQPGQSLTLIATANQGSEATYESGFVIDKFPISRPNLTFSTLTVSNMSPEDSSIYLCSVGGPNTEAFFGQGTRLTVV.

J is TRBJ2-5 and V is TRBV3-1 (or the pseudogene TRBV3-2); D possibly corresponds to TRBD1 (5 bases). Germline V lookup: CDR1 LGHDT, CDR2 YNNKEL (reference sequence). V was pared by 2 bases and J by 3 bases, with 10 bases between. There are 14 residues in the CDR3. The CDR3 DNA reads as TGTGCCAGCAGCCAACTTACAGGAGAAGAGACCCAGTACTTC. Residues: CASSQLTGEETQYF.

This rearrangement joins TRBV19 to TRBJ1-3; no definite D call. Trimming stripped 7 bases from V and 1 base from J, with 14 bases between. This CDR3 is 15 amino acids long. Germline loops: CDR1 LNHDA, CDR2 SQIVND (reference sequence). CDR3 bases: TGTGCCAGTACGCGGGGTCCCGGGTCTGGAAACACCATATATTTT. Protein sequence: CASTRGPGSGNTIYF.

The CDR3 here is CASSAPGQGKQETQYF. The CDR3 bases are TGTGCCAGCAGCGCACCGGGACAGGGAAAACAAGAGACCCAGTACTTC. The chain is built from TRBV9 and TRBJ2-5, with TRBD1 identical over 9 bases. The CDR3 is 16 residues long. The V segment lost 3 bases and the J segment 2 bases; nucleotides outside the gene matches: 8. Germline V lookup: CDR1 SGDLS, CDR2 YYNGEE.

The chain carries TRBV5-6 and TRBJ2-7; D not resolved. This CDR3 has 13 amino acids. V was cut by 0 bases and J by 2 bases, with 6 bases left in between. From germline, CDR1 is SGHDT and CDR2 YYEEEE. CDR3 coding DNA: TGTGCCAGCAGCTTGGACTTCGCCTACGAGCAGTACTTC. Translated, it gives CASSLDFAYEQYF.

This clone was seen only a few times. The chain joins TRBV2 to TRBJ2-2, with 9 positions matching TRBD2. Per germline, CDR1 SNHLY and CDR2 FYNNEI. This CDR3 spans 14 amino acids. Trimming cost V 6 bases and J 6 bases; bases outside gene matches: 5. DNA for the CDR3: TGTGCCAGCAGCTCGACTAGCGGTCCCGGGGAGCTGTTTTTT. It codes for CASSSTSGPGELFF.

The chain carries TRBV5-6 and TRBJ1-4, with D uncertain. Germline V CDR1 and CDR2: SGHDT, YYEEEE. This CDR3 contains 13 residues. Trimming took off 4 bases at V and 13 bases at J, with 17 bases between the two ends. CDR3 in amino acids: CASSQTGRRGLFF. CDR3 DNA: TGTGCCAGCAGCCAGACCGGGAGGCGAGGACTGTTTTTT.

V and J are TRBV19 and TRBJ2-1, with 10 bases that match TRBD1. The CDR3 spans 15 residues. Losses at the gene ends were 7 bases for V and 5 bases for J; bases not matched to a gene: 8. Germline assignment: CDR1 LNHDA and CDR2 SQIVND (reference sequence). DNA of the CDR3: TGTGCCAGTACCCCGACAGGGGGCCAACACAATGAGCAGTTCTTC. It yields the protein CASTPTGGQHNEQFF.

This sequence joins TRBV15 and TRBJ2-7, with 8 bases lining up with TRBD1. V dropped 5 bases and J dropped 5; count of bases not matched to a gene: 14. Germline-derived CDR1 and CDR2 are LNHNV and YYDKDF (reference sequence). The CDR3 is 16 amino acids. The CDR3 DNA reads as TGTGCCACCAGCCCGAGGAATGGGCAGGGGGCCAACGAGCAGTACTTC. Translated: CATSPRNGQGANEQYF.

This chain links TRBV10-3 with TRBJ2-7; 11 bases align to TRBD1. The CDR3 totals 14 residues. The junction had 6 bases not matched to a gene; V was cut back by 6 bases and J by 5 bases. In germline, CDR1 is ENHRY, CDR2 SYGVKD. The CDR3 protein is CAISRDRGFDEQYF. The CDR3 DNA follows: TGTGCCATCAGCCGGGACAGGGGGTTCGACGAGCAGTACTTC.

This chain links TRBV23-1 with TRBJ2-2; 7 bases are a match to TRBD1. TRBV23-1 is an ORF for which the function is uncertain. The CDR3 is made up of 20 amino acids. The V gene end was trimmed by 8 bases and the J gene end by 5 bases; junction bases not matched to a gene: 26. CDR3 in DNA: TGCGCCAGCTTCCCCCCTCATGCCGACCCGGAGTCAGGGGGTACCGGGGAGCTGTTTTTT. The encoded protein is CASFPPHADPESGGTGELFF.

This clone was seen once. This chain joins TRBV19 and TRBJ2-1; 11 nucleotides match TRBD2. V was pared by 10 bases and J by 5 bases, with 4 bases of the junction left unmatched. The V gene's germline CDR1 is LNHDA and CDR2 SQIVND (reference sequence). The CDR3 length is 13 residues. The DNA of the CDR3 is TGTGCCACTACTAGCGGGGGAGACAATGAGCAGTTCTTC. Translation gives CATTSGGDNEQFF. Drawing the rest from reference TRBV19 and TRBJ2-1, the complete variable domain is DGGITQSPKYLFRKEGQNVTLSCEQNLNHDAMYWYRQDPGQGLRLIYYSQIVNDFQKGDIAEGYSVSREKKESFPLTVTSAQKNPTAFYLCATTSGGDNEQFFGPGTRLTVL.

The gene calls are TRBV2 and TRBJ1-1; D perhaps matches TRBD1 (5 bases). CDR1 and CDR2 from the germline V gene are SNHLY and FYNNEI. Between the trimmed V and J ends, which lost 2 bases and 1 base, there was a span of 11 bases. CDR3 length: 15 residues. This CDR3 reads CASSERGVGNTEAFF. Here the CDR3 DNA reads TGTGCCAGCAGTGAAAGGGGCGTTGGGAACACTGAAGCTTTCTTT.

The rearrangement links TRBV2 to TRBJ1-2, with D uncertain. The CDR3 is made up of 14 amino acids. The germline CDR1 and CDR2 sequences are SNHLY and FYNNEI. V was cut by 7 bases and J by 7 bases, with 19 bases left in between. The CDR3 reads CASNPGDLFSGYTF. Here the CDR3 DNA reads TGTGCCAGCAACCCGGGTGACCTTTTTAGTGGCTACACCTTC. Supplemented by reference TRBV2 and TRBJ1-2, the full variable domain reads EPEVTQTPSHQVTQMGQEVILRCVPISNHLYFYWYRQILGQKVEFLVSFYNNEISEKSEIFDDQFSVERPDGSNFTLKIRSTKLEDSAMYFCASNPGDLFSGYTFGSGTRLTVV.

For the CDR3, the DNA is TGCGCCAGCAGCTTTCAGGATGACACTGAAGCTTTCTTT. This sequence encodes CASSFQDDTEAFF. The V and J genes are TRBV5-1 and TRBJ1-1, with D unclear. Looked up from germline, CDR1 is SGHRS and CDR2 is YFSETQ. V lost 2 bases and J lost 3, with 8 bases in between. The CDR3 is 13 residues long.

The CDR3 protein is CAIREKTGTYNEQFF. The CDR3 nucleotides are TGTGCCATCAGGGAAAAGACAGGGACCTACAATGAGCAGTTCTTC. This chain joins TRBV10-3 and TRBJ2-1, with 7 bases that match TRBD1. The CDR3 totals 15 residues. The junction had 7 bases not matched to a gene; V was cut back by 6 bases and J by 2 bases. CDR1 is ENHRY, CDR2 SYGVKD, per germline.

The V call is TRBV5-1, the J call TRBJ2-2; 9 bases align to TRBD2. V lost 1 base to trimming and J lost 2 bases; unmatched junction nucleotides: 12. Looked up from germline, CDR1 is SGHRS and CDR2 is YFSETQ. The CDR3 is 19 residues long. The CDR3 protein is CASSLSVLGLAENTGELFF. The CDR3 DNA is TGCGCCAGCAGCTTGAGTGTTTTGGGACTAGCAGAAAACACCGGGGAGCTGTTTTTT.

The chain employs TRBV27 and TRBJ2-7; tentatively, D is TRBD2 (6 bases). V was shortened by 7 bases and J by 3 bases, with 25 bases between the two germline ends. The CDR3 runs 17 residues. Looked up from germline, CDR1 is MNHEY and CDR2 is SMNVEV (reference sequence). The CDR3 reads CASTKKGPGLVSYEQYF. As DNA, the CDR3 is TGTGCCAGCACCAAAAAGGGACCGGGACTCGTTAGCTACGAGCAGTACTTC.

The CDR3 is CATSRGASGESQETQYF. The CDR3 DNA sequence: TGTGCCACCAGCAGAGGCGCTAGCGGAGAAAGCCAAGAGACCCAGTACTTC. The chain joins TRBV15 to TRBJ2-5; 7 bases fit TRBD2. This CDR3 has 17 residues. Looked up from germline, CDR1 is LNHNV and CDR2 is YYDKDF (reference sequence). Trimming took 1 base from V and 1 from J; bases not matched to a gene: 9.

The chain links TRBV9 to TRBJ1-1, with D uncertain. Trimming removed 5 bases at V and 3 bases at J, with 8 bases between. This CDR3 is built from 12 residues. Germline V gene data show CDR1 as SGDLS and CDR2 as YYNGEE. CDR3: CASSARDTEAFF. The CDR3 region has the DNA TGTGCCAGCAGTGCGAGGGACACTGAAGCTTTCTTT.

The chain is built from TRBV5-4 and TRBJ2-1, with 7 bases fitting TRBD2. The CDR3 has 15 amino acids. Germline lookup yields CDR1 SGHNT and CDR2 YYREEE (reference sequence). V shed 6 bases, J shed 2 bases, and the junction held 8 bases outside the gene matches. The CDR3 nucleotides read TGTGCCAGCACTTCCCTTGGGGGGGCCTACAATGAGCAGTTCTTC. Amino acids: CASTSLGGAYNEQFF.

The genes are TRBV19 and TRBJ1-6, with a tentative D call TRBD1 (5 bases). This CDR3 is 15 amino acids long. The V end lost 5 bases, the J end lost 12 bases, and 20 bases lay between the germline ends. CDR1 is LNHDA and CDR2 is SQIVND in the germline V gene (reference sequence). CDR3 in DNA: TGTGCCAGTAGTGGGGGGGTTTGGCGTAGAGAACCCCTCCACTTT. Translated, it gives CASSGGVWRREPLHF. Full variable domain (missing parts from reference TRBV19 and TRBJ1-6): DGGITQSPKYLFRKEGQNVTLSCEQNLNHDAMYWYRQDPGQGLRLIYYSQIVNDFQKGDIAEGYSVSREKKESFPLTVTSAQKNPTAFYLCASSGGVWRREPLHFGNGTRLTVT.